This T cell receptor (beta chain) stems from a study of vaccination and CD4 T cells after COVID-19. Whole-study context: Typically, post-vaccine samples were obtained a median around 72 days after dose two, within a range of 14 to 241.

The CDR3 totals 16 residues. Germline CDR1 reads SGHTA; CDR2 reads FQGTGA. The V gene end was trimmed by 1 base and the J gene end by 4 bases; junction bases not matched to a gene: 7. The study sequenced cultured CD4+ T cell DNA using the Oncomine TCR Beta short-read assay. CD4+ T cells were cultured, and genomic DNA was extracted from them. TCRdb re-called the PCR reads with MiXCR, one entry per CDR3 protein. The table lists around 12,000 distinct CDR3 sequences, about 60% of them singletons. Notes on this clonotype: What it binds is not known.

Treatment denoted: 10-day PBMC culture with coronavirus spike peptide pools or control peptides (ViraFEST assay). The rearrangement links TRBV7-3 to TRBJ2-5; 9 nucleotides agree with TRBD1. Sequencing input: CD4+ T cells from blood, cultured in vitro. This receptor was taken from a human donor who had recovered from COVID-19. Here the CDR3 DNA reads TGTGCCAGCAGCTTAAGGGGGGACAGGGAGGGAGAGACCCAGTACTTC. Protein sequence: CASSLRGDREGETQYF.